These 32 T cell receptor beta chains came from one sample sequenced in a study of blood T cell repertoires in COVID-19. The data were produced by immunoSEQ multiplex PCR, yet TCRdb's version contains in-frame clones alone and is incomplete. This table has 140,000 or so clones, more than 80% appearing once. Sequences were obtained from peripheral blood. The receptors originated from a human donor in a cohort sampled during active COVID-19.

V and J are TRBV6-1 and TRBJ2-7; 8 positions agree with TRBD2. CDR3 length equals 17 residues. Germline CDR1 reads MNHNS; CDR2 reads SASEGT. The trim removed 0 bases at V and 0 bases at J, leaving 7 bases unmatched. As DNA, the CDR3 is TGTGCCAGCAGTGAAGCCGGTGGCGGGGGGAGCTCCTACGAGCAGTACTTC. This sequence encodes CASSEAGGGGSSYEQYF.

This clone has only one observation. V gene TRBV28 combines with J gene TRBJ1-2; D is perhaps TRBD1 (6 bases). Germline CDR1 and CDR2: MDHEN and SYDVKM. V gave up 3 bases and J gave up 8 bases, with 16 bases separating them. This CDR3 comprises 14 residues. CDR3 protein: CASSFRGARGGYTF. DNA for the CDR3: TGTGCCAGCAGTTTCCGGGGGGCTAGGGGCGGCTACACCTTC.

The chain uses TRBV4-2 and TRBJ2-2; D gene uncertain. The CDR3 covers 13 residues. V lost 0 bases to trimming and J lost 8 bases, with 7 bases between them. The germline V gene encodes CDR1 LGHNA and CDR2 YNFKEQ. The CDR3 is CASSQDPLGELFF. The CDR3 DNA reads TGTGCCAGCAGCCAAGATCCATTGGGGGAGCTGTTTTTT.

The V and J genes are TRBV19 and TRBJ2-5, with D perhaps matching TRBD1 (6 bases). The CDR3 consists of 14 residues. Germline values: CDR1 LNHDA, CDR2 SQIVND (reference sequence). Between the trimmed V and J ends, which lost 3 bases and 4 bases, there was a span of 12 bases. The CDR3 reads CASSIRGRGETQYF. CDR3 nucleotide sequence: TGTGCCAGTAGTATCAGGGGACGGGGAGAGACCCAGTACTTC.

V usage is TRBV6-6 and J usage is TRBJ2-1, with 9 bases lining up with TRBD1. The germline gives CDR1 MNHNY, CDR2 SVGAGI (reference sequence). There are 15 residues in the CDR3. After removal of 6 bases from V and 1 base from J, the junction contained 4 bases not matched to a gene. CDR3 nucleotide sequence: TGTGCCAGCAGAGCCGGGACAGGGTCCTACAATGAGCAGTTCTTC. Translating gives CASRAGTGSYNEQFF.

The chain links TRBV29-1 to TRBJ1-1, with TRBD1 matching over 7 bases. Germline trimming cut 8 bases from V and 2 bases from J; bases unmatched to any gene: 11. Germline V gene sequence: CDR1 SQVTM, CDR2 ANQGSEA. CDR3 length: 14 residues. In nucleotides, the CDR3 is TGCAGCACCACCGGGACAGCATATAACACTGAAGCTTTCTTT. Translation: CSTTGTAYNTEAFF.

The J gene is TRBJ2-7, the V gene TRBV2; TRBD2 aligns across 10 bases. This CDR3 contains 15 residues. The V segment lost 6 bases and the J segment 3 bases; nucleotides outside the gene matches: 8. Germline lookup yields CDR1 SNHLY and CDR2 FYNNEI. As DNA, the CDR3 is TGTGCCAGCAGCGCCGTTAGCGGGAGGCTCTACGAGCAGTACGTC. Its protein is CASSAVSGRLYEQYV.

The DNA for the CDR3 is TGTGCCAGTAACCCCGCCTTTACAGGGGACACCTACGAGCAGTACTTC. Amino acids: CASNPAFTGDTYEQYF. This rearrangement joins TRBV19 to TRBJ2-7; 7 positions match TRBD1. After removal of 7 bases from V and 2 bases from J, the junction contained 14 bases not matched to a gene. This CDR3 contains 16 residues. CDR1 and CDR2 from the germline V gene are LNHDA and SQIVND (reference sequence).

The genes are TRBV19 and TRBJ1-1; 7 bases align to TRBD1. The ends lost 7 bases at V and 3 bases at J; junction bases unmatched: 14. Germline CDR1 and CDR2: LNHDA and SQIVND (reference sequence). The CDR3 has 16 residues. The CDR3 coding sequence is TGTGCCAGTACCACGGACAGGACAGGCGCCGACACTGAAGCTTTCTTT. Its translation is CASTTDRTGADTEAFF.

In nucleotides, the CDR3 is TGTGCCAGCAGTTCCCTGGAGCCCACCTATGGCTACACCTTC. Its translation is CASSSLEPTYGYTF. This chain uses TRBV7-9 with TRBJ1-2, with D hard to call. The CDR3 totals 14 residues. From germline, CDR1 is SEHNR and CDR2 FQNEAQ (reference sequence). Trimming stripped 6 bases from V and 4 bases from J, with 15 bases between.

V usage is TRBV29-1 and J usage is TRBJ2-7; D is possibly TRBD1 (6 bases). Trimming left V 6 bases short and J 2 bases short, with 20 bases between. The CDR3 totals 15 residues. The germline CDR1 and CDR2 sequences are SQVTM and ANQGSEA. The CDR3 sequence is CSVATGTRGAYEQYF. The CDR3 nucleotides are TGCAGCGTCGCTACCGGGACACGGGGAGCCTACGAGCAGTACTTC.

This chain links TRBV5-8 with TRBJ2-1; D is unclear. The CDR3 has 14 amino acids. Germline CDR1 reads SGHTS; CDR2 reads YDEGEE. Trimming pared 2 bases from V and 4 bases from J, leaving 10 bases between. CDR3 residues: CASSFQAVYNEQFF. As DNA, the CDR3 is TGTGCCAGCAGCTTCCAGGCAGTTTACAATGAGCAGTTCTTC.

The chain employs TRBV6-5 and TRBJ1-2, with a weak D call TRBD1 (5 bases). V was clipped by 0 bases and J by 6 bases, with 8 bases between them. The CDR3 sequence is 13 residues long. The germline V gene encodes CDR1 MNHEY and CDR2 SVGAGI. CDR3 DNA: TGTGCCAGCAGTTACTCGTCAGGGAATGGCTACACCTTC. It translates to CASSYSSGNGYTF.

V is TRBV6-5 and J is TRBJ1-2; no reliable D call. CDR1 MNHEY and CDR2 SVGAGI come from the germline V gene. The length of the CDR3 is 12 residues. The V gene lost 5 bases and the J gene lost 7 bases, with 11 bases spanning the gap. The CDR3 region has the DNA TGTGCCAGCAGTACCCGGTTTTCTGGCTACACCTTC. Translating gives CASSTRFSGYTF.

The V call is TRBV5-6, the J call TRBJ1-2; possibly TRBD1 for D (5 bases). Trimming took off 0 bases at V and 6 bases at J, with 12 bases between the two ends. Germline V gene lookup returns CDR1 SGHDT and CDR2 YYEEEE. CDR3 length equals 14 residues. Here the CDR3 DNA reads TGTGCCAGCAGCTTGGTATCCAGGGCCGATGGCTACACCTTC. Its protein product is CASSLVSRADGYTF.

The V gene is TRBV9, the J gene TRBJ2-3, with 9 bases fitting TRBD2. Trimming at V came to 3 bases and at J to 7 bases, leaving 12 bases not matched to a gene. CDR1 SGDLS and CDR2 YYNGEE come from the germline V gene. The CDR3 extends over 16 amino acids. The CDR3 nucleotides are TGTGCCAGCAGCGGTGTGACTAGCGGATTAGGTAATACGCAGTATTTT. Amino acid sequence: CASSGVTSGLGNTQYF.

The rearrangement uses TRBV21-1 and TRBJ2-3; no check of the table's D call, TRBD1, against the DNA was made. TRBV21-1 is classified as a pseudogene. The CDR3 covers 15 residues. The CDR3 coding sequence is TGTGCCAGCAGTCCGCCGGGACAGGGGCCAGATACGCAGTATTTT. Protein sequence: CASSPPGQGPDTQYF.

This clone was observed once. The chain couples TRBV29-1 to TRBJ2-7; 9 positions agree with TRBD1. Germline CDR1 SQVTM, CDR2 ANQGSEA. The CDR3 contains 12 residues. Losses at the gene ends were 7 bases for V and 3 bases for J; bases not matched to a gene: 4. CDR3 amino acids: CSARGQGYEQYF. CDR3 DNA: TGCAGCGCCCGGGGACAGGGCTACGAGCAGTACTTC.

J is TRBJ2-1 and V is TRBV3-1 (or the pseudogene TRBV3-2); TRBD2 aligns across 11 bases. The J segment lost 10 bases and the V segment lost 6 bases, leaving 8 bases of the junction unmatched. CDR1 and CDR2 (germline): LGHDT, YNNKEL (reference sequence). CDR3 length: 14 residues. CDR3 bases: TGTGCCAGCAGTTTAGCGGGAGGGCCCGAAGAGCAGTTCTTC. Protein sequence: CASSLAGGPEEQFF.

The rearrangement links TRBV2 to TRBJ1-4; no clear D gene. V lost 3 bases and J lost 10, with 9 bases in between. This CDR3 spans 12 amino acids. CDR1 and CDR2 (germline): SNHLY, FYNNEI. In nucleotides, the CDR3 is TGTGCCAGCAGTGATGGGAGTCGAAAACTGTTTTTT. This gives the protein CASSDGSRKLFF.

The J gene is TRBJ2-6, the V gene TRBV5-6; 8 bases align to TRBD1. Per the germline V gene, CDR1 is SGHDT and CDR2 is YYEEEE. Trimming took 6 bases from V and 0 from J; bases not matched to a gene: 5. The CDR3 is 16 residues long. CDR3 nucleotide sequence: TGTGCCAGCAACGGACAGGGCCTCTCTGGGGCCAACGTCCTGACTTTC. Residues: CASNGQGLSGANVLTF.

The CDR3 here is CAISESGTVNNSPLHF. CDR3 bases: TGTGCCATCAGTGAGTCGGGGACAGTAAATAATTCACCCCTCCACTTT. The chain employs TRBV10-3 and TRBJ1-6, with 7 bases aligning to TRBD1. From germline, CDR1 is ENHRY and CDR2 SYGVKD. After removal of 0 bases from V and 5 bases from J, the junction contained 4 bases not matched to a gene. There are 16 residues in the CDR3.

The chain is built from TRBV7-8 and TRBJ1-1, with TRBD1 matching over 7 bases. J lost 3 bases, V lost 5 bases, and 9 bases had no gene match. CDR3 length equals 15 residues. Germline assignment: CDR1 SGHVS and CDR2 FQNEAQ. CDR3 in amino acids: CASSRLGQGDTEAFF. DNA for the CDR3: TGTGCCAGCAGCCGCCTCGGGCAGGGGGACACTGAAGCTTTCTTT.

This sequence joins TRBV7-2 and TRBJ2-3, with 11 bases fitting TRBD2. Germline CDR1 is SGHTA and CDR2 is FQGNSA. There are 16 residues in the CDR3. J lost 2 bases, V lost 2 bases, and 3 bases had no gene match. CDR3 sequence: CASSLSSGRATDTQYF. The CDR3 DNA is TGTGCCAGCAGCTTAAGTAGCGGGAGGGCCACAGATACGCAGTATTTT. The variable domain in full, completed from reference TRBV7-2 and TRBJ2-3, reads GAGVSQSPSNKVTEKGKDVELRCDPISGHTALYWYRQSLGQGLEFLIYFQGNSAPDKSGLPSDRFSAERTGGSVSTLTIQRTQQEDSAVYLCASSLSSGRATDTQYFGPGTRLTVL.

Details on this clone: The same CDR3 also results from other DNA sequences found in this sample. The chain joins TRBV28 to TRBJ2-7; perhaps TRBD1 as D (5 bases). The germline V and J ends were trimmed by 5 bases and 6 bases, with 8 bases remaining between them. This CDR3 comprises 11 residues. In germline, CDR1 is MDHEN, CDR2 SYDVKM. Here the CDR3 reads CASSPRGEQYF. The CDR3 DNA sequence: TGTGCCAGCAGTCCAAGGGGCGAGCAGTACTTC.

The chain couples TRBV27 to TRBJ1-2; no clear D. Deletions cut 0 bases from V and 6 bases from J, with 8 bases between. This CDR3 contains 13 residues. Germline V gene lookup returns CDR1 MNHEY and CDR2 SMNVEV (reference sequence). This CDR3 is CASSLSGFDGYTF. The CDR3, as DNA: TGTGCCAGCAGTTTATCCGGGTTTGATGGCTACACCTTC.

The genes are TRBV18 and TRBJ1-3, with D uncertain. Germline V gene lookup returns CDR1 KGHSH and CDR2 LQKENI. Trimming shortened V by 6 bases and J by 1 base, and 7 bases separated the two germline ends. The length of the CDR3 is 13 residues. The CDR3 DNA is TGTGCCAGCTCGGCGGAGTCTGGAAACACCATATATTTT. It is translated as CASSAESGNTIYF.

This clone was detected once. CDR3 sequence: CASSWRLAGGTDTQYF. CDR3 in DNA: TGTGCCAGCAGCTGGAGACTAGCGGGGGGCACAGATACGCAGTATTTT. The chain combines TRBV7-9 with TRBJ2-3, with 12 bases matching TRBD2. CDR1 and CDR2 (germline): SEHNR, FQNEAQ (reference sequence). This CDR3 contains 16 residues. V was pared by 4 bases and J by 1 base, with 3 bases of the junction left unmatched.

The J gene is TRBJ2-1, the V gene TRBV2; the match to TRBD2 covers 9 bases. Germline V gene data show CDR1 as SNHLY and CDR2 as FYNNEI. This CDR3 is built from 15 residues. V was pared by 4 bases and J by 2 bases, with 3 bases of the junction left unmatched. The CDR3 DNA follows: TGTGCCAGCAGTGCTCTAGCGGGAACCTACAATGAGCAGTTCTTC. The encoded protein is CASSALAGTYNEQFF.

This chain joins TRBV28 and TRBJ1-6; no clear D. CDR1 is MDHEN, CDR2 SYDVKM, per germline. The CDR3 sequence is 14 residues long. Between the trimmed V and J ends, which lost 6 bases and 8 bases, there was a span of 14 bases. The CDR3 is CASRTGVSYSPLHF. CDR3 coding DNA: TGTGCCAGCAGGACCGGGGTATCGTATTCACCCCTCCACTTT. The full variable domain, completed using reference TRBV28 and TRBJ1-6, is DVKVTQSSRYLVKRTGEKVFLECVQDMDHENMFWYRQDPGLGLRLIYFSYDVKMKEKGDIPEGYSVSREKKERFSLILESASTNQTSMYLCASRTGVSYSPLHFGNGTRLTVT.

This clone was counted between two and nine times. The rearrangement uses TRBV5-6 and TRBJ2-7; weak D call: TRBD2 (6 bases). The V end was cut by 1 base, the J end by 6 bases, with 14 bases between. This CDR3 region has 14 residues. Germline values: CDR1 SGHDT, CDR2 YYEEEE. The CDR3 loop is CASSLSWRGREQYV. In nucleotides, the CDR3 is TGTGCCAGCAGCTTGTCATGGAGGGGTCGCGAGCAGTACGTC.

The chain recombines TRBV27 with TRBJ2-7; 9 bases are shared with TRBD1. V lost 3 bases to trimming and J lost 3 bases; unmatched junction nucleotides: 3. The CDR3 loop spans 14 amino acids. Germline CDR1 MNHEY, CDR2 SMNVEV (reference sequence). CDR3 protein: CASSFSDRGYEQYF. DNA of the CDR3: TGTGCCAGCAGTTTCTCGGACAGGGGCTACGAGCAGTACTTC.